A selection of T cell receptor beta chains follows, all from one sample in a study of cytomegalovirus exposure and HLA in healthy donors. Produced via immunoSEQ multiplex PCR; TCRdb's table is partial and in-frame only. This sample has 110,000 to 150,000 clones; about 75% occur once, and the top ten carry about 3.9%. The sample was PBMCs. These receptors originate from a man between 18 and 35 years old in good health and CMV-seronegative. Each CDR3 is given without its conserved first and last residue. Fields, in order: V gene, CDR3 protein.

>TRBV7-8
ASSLGFGSQGRREKLF
>TRBV13
ASSSERAEAKNIQY
>TRBV19
ASSIVAGGANTEAF
>TRBV27
ASSERQGINEKLF
>TRBV30
AWSGPGTATHNEKLF
>TRBV6-6
ASRSGRTGSDQPQH
>TRBV4-1
ASSQEGQGAYTEAF
>TRBV7-9
ASSPWRTVELTEAF
>TRBV5-1
ASSPTSGGDNEQF
>TRBV9
ASSVVLGTARGQPQH
>TRBV6-4
ASSEDLAVNEQF
>TRBV5-1
ASSLGDTGNTIY
>TRBV7-2
ASSPGTDCREKLF
>TRBV2
ASRASGGNTGELF
>TRBV11-2
ASSSPLGSGANVLT
>TRBV5-1
ASSLGELTGELF
>TRBV19
ASTPGQGAAGNTIY
>TRBV25-1
ASSEGPVKYGYT
>TRBV27
ASSLAGTSGETQY
>TRBV28
ASSFGLGAPNYGYT
>TRBV7-2
ASSLPRTGNEQY
>TRBV7-9
ASSLTDQPQH
>TRBV7-3
ASSLEPAYRGMNTEAF
>TRBV4-2
ASSRTGTSGVSYEQY
>TRBV10-3
ATLGVGETQY
>TRBV4-1
ASSPGQGASGNTIY
>TRBV11-2
ASSLVPGVGETQY
>TRBV7-3
ASSSGRGADTQY
>TRBV6-6
AAGQGDSLYEQY
>TRBV7-9
ASSSGQRTDTQY
>TRBV13
ASSLGPESGTRLF
>TRBV27
ASSLLRAGYTDTQY
>TRBV29-1
SVEDPGRFYEQY
>TRBV6-6
ASSPTGNSPLH
>TRBV28
ASSSGATSYEQY
>TRBV11-2
ASSLSGTANPYEQY
>TRBV4-2
ASSPPQGSGTEAF